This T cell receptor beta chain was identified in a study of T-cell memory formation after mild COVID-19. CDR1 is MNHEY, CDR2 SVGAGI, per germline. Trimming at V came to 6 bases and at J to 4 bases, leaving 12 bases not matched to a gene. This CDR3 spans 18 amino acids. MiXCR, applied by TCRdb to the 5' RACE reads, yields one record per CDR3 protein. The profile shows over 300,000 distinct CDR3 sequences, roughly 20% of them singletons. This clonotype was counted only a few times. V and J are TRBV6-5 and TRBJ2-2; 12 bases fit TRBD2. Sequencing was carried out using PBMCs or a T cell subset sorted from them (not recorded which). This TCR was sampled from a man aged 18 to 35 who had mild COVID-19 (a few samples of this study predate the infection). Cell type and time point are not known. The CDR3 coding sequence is TGTGCCAGCAGCCGTACTAGCGGGGGGTCTACCTCCACCGGGGAGCTGTTTTTT. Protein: CASSRTSGGSTSTGELFF.